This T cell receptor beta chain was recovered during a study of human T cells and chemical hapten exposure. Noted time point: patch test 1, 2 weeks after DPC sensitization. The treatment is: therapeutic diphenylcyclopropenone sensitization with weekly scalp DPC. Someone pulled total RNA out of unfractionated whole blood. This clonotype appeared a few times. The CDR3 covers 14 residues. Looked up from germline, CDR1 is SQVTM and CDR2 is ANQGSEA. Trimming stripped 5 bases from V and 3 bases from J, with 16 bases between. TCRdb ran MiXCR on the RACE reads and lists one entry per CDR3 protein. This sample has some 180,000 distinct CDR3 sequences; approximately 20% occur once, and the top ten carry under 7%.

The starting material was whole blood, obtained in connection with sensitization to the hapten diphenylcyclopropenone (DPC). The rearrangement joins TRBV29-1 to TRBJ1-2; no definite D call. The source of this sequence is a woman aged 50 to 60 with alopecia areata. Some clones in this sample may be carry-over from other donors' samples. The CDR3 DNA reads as TGCAGCGTTCGGCTGGGAGAATGGGACTATGGCTACACCTTC. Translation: CSVRLGEWDYGYTF.